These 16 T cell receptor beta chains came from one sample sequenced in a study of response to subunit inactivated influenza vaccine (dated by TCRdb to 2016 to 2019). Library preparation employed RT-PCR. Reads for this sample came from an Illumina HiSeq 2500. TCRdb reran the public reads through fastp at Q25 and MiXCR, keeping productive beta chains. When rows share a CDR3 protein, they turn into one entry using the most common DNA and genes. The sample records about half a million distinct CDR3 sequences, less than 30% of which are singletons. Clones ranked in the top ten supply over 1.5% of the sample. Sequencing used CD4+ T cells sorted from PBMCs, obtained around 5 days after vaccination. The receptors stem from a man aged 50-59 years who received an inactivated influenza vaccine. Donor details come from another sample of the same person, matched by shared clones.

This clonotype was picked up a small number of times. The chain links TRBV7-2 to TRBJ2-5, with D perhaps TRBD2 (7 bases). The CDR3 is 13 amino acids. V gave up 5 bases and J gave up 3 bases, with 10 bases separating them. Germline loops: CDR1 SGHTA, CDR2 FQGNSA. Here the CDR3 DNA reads TGTGCCAGCAGCAGGGGGAGGGAAGAGACCCAGTACTTC. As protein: CASSRGREETQYF.

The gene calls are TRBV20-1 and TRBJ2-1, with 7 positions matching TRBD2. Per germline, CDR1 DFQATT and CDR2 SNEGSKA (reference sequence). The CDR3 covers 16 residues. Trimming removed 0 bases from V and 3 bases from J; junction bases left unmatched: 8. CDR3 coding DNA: TGCAGTGCTAGAGATCAAGGGACTACCGTCTACAATGAGCAGTTCTTC. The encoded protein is CSARDQGTTVYNEQFF.

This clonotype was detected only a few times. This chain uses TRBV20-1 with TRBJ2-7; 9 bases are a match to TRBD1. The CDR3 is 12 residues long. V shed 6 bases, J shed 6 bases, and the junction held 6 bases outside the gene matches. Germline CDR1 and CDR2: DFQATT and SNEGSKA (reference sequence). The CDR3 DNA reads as TGCAGTGCAAAGACAGGGGGAGGCGAGCAGTACTTC. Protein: CSAKTGGGEQYF.

CDR3 DNA: TGTGCCAGCAGCCAAGATGGGACAGGGAACTACGAGCAGTACTTC. Translated: CASSQDGTGNYEQYF. The chain has TRBV4-2 and TRBJ2-7, with 9 bases matching TRBD1. Per germline, CDR1 LGHNA and CDR2 YNFKEQ. This CDR3 has 15 amino acids. V lost 0 bases to trimming and J lost 3 bases; unmatched junction nucleotides: 3.

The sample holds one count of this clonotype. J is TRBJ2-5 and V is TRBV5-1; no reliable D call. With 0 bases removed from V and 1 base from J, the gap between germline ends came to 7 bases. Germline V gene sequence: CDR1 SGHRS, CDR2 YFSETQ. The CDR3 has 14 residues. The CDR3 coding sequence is TGCGCCAGCAGCTTGGGGAGCCCCCAAGAGACCCAGTACTTC. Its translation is CASSLGSPQETQYF. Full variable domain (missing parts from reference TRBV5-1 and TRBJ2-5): KAGVTQTPRYLIKTRGQQVTLSCSPISGHRSVSWYQQTPGQGLQFLFEYFSETQRNKGNFPGRFSGRQFSNSRSEMNVSTLELGDSALYLCASSLGSPQETQYFGPGTRLLVL.

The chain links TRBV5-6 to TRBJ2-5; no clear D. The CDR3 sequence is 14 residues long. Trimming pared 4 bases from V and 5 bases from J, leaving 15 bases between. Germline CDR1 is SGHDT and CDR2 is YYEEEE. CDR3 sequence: CASSPRIGKETQYF. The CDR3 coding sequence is TGTGCCAGCAGCCCACGAATAGGGAAGGAGACCCAGTACTTC.

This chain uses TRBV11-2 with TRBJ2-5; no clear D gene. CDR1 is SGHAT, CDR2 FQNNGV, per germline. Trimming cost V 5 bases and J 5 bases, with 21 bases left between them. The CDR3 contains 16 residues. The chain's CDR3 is CASSPVWAYNRETQYF. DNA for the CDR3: TGTGCCAGCAGCCCCGTTTGGGCGTACAATAGGGAGACCCAGTACTTC.

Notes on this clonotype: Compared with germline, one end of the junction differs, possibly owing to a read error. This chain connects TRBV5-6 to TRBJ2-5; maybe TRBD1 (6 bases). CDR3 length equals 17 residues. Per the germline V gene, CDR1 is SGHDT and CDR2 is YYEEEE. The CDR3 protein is CASSSDHTGFFKETQYF. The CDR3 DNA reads TGCGCCAGCAGCAGTGATCATACAGGGTTTTTCAAAGAGACCCAGTACTTC.

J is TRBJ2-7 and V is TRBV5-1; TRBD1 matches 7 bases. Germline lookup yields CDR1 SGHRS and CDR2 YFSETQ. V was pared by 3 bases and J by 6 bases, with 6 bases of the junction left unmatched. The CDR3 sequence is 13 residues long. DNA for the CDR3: TGCGCCAGCAGCTCGGGACAGTTTGGCGAGCAGTACTTC. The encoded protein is CASSSGQFGEQYF.

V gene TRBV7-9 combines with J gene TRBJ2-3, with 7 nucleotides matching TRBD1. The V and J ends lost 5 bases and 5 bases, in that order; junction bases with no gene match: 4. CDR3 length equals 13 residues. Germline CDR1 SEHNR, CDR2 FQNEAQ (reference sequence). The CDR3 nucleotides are TGTGCCAGCAGCAGGGGGCTAGAAGATACGCAGTATTTT. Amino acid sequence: CASSRGLEDTQYF. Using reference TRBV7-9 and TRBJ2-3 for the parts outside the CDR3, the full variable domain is DTGVSQNPRHKITKRGQNVTFRCDPISEHNRLYWYRQTLGQGPEFLTYFQNEAQLEKSRLLSDRFSAERPKGSFSTLEIQRTEQGDSAMYLCASSRGLEDTQYFGPGTRLTVL.

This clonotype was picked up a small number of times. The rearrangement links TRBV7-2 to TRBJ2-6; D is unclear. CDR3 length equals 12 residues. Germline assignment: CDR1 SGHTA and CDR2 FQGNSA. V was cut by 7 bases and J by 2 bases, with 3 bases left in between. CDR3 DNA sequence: TGTGCCAGCAAGACTGGGGCCAACGTCCTGACTTTC. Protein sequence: CASKTGANVLTF.

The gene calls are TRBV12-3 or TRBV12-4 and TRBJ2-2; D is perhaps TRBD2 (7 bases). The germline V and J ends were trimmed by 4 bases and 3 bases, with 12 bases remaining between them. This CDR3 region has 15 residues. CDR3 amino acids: CASSSRGAYTGELFF. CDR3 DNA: TGTGCCAGCAGTTCCCGGGGGGCTTACACCGGGGAGCTGTTTTTT.

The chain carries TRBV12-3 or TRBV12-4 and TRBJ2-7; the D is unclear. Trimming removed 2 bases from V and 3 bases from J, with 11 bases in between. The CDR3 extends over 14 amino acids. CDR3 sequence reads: CASSLRTGHYEQYF. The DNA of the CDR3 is TGTGCCAGCAGTTTAAGGACGGGCCACTACGAGCAGTACTTC.

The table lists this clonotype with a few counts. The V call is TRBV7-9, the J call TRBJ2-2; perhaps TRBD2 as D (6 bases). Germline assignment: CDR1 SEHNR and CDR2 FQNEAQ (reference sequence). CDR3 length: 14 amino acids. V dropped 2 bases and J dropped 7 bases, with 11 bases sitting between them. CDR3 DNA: TGTGCCAGCAGCTTATCCGGGGGAGGCGGGGAGCTGTTTTTT. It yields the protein CASSLSGGGGELFF.

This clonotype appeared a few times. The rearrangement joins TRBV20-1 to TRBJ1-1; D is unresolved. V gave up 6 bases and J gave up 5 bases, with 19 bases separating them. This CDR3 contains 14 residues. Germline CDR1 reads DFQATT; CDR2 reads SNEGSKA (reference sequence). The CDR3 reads CSAHLPRRSTEAFF. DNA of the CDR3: TGCAGTGCGCACCTTCCCAGGAGGAGTACTGAAGCTTTCTTT.

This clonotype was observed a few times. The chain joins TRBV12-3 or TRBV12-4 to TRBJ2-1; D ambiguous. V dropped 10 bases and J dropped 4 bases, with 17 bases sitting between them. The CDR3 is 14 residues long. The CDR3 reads CATGRSTLYNEQFF. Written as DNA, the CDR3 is TGTGCCACCGGACGGAGCACATTATACAATGAGCAGTTCTTC.